These 14 T cell receptor beta chains originate from one sample sequenced in a study of blood T cell repertoires in COVID-19. This table comes from immunoSEQ multiplex PCR, and its TCRdb copy is limited to in-frame clones, with some not included. The table records around 250,000 clones, roughly 85% of them present only once. The sample was PBMCs or T cells enriched from blood (not recorded which). Receptor source: a man in his forties who had been exposed to COVID-19.

The chain links TRBV28 to TRBJ1-3; D is unclear. Germline assignment: CDR1 MDHEN and CDR2 SYDVKM. The CDR3 runs 12 residues. Trimming stripped 10 bases from V and 0 bases from J, with 7 bases between. CDR3 sequence reads: CATLLSGNTIYF. The CDR3 DNA reads TGTGCCACCCTTCTCTCTGGAAACACCATATATTTT.

Regarding this clone: A much larger clonotype is one base distant, so this may be a read error. The identical CDR3 is also encoded by other nucleotide sequences in the sample. This sequence joins TRBV30 and TRBJ1-5, with TRBD1 identical over 7 bases. This CDR3 spans 16 amino acids. The germline gives CDR1 GTSNPN, CDR2 SVGIG (reference sequence). J was trimmed by 4 bases and V by 1 base; bases with no gene match: 10. CDR3 protein: CAWSGDRVYSNQPQHF. DNA of the CDR3: TGTGCCTGGAGTGGTGACAGGGTATATAGTAATCAGCCCCAGCATTTT.

The chain recombines TRBV10-3 with TRBJ2-1, with a weak D call TRBD1 (5 bases). Germline V lookup: CDR1 ENHRY, CDR2 SYGVKD. CDR3 length: 14 residues. Trimming took off 8 bases at V and 0 bases at J, with 11 bases between the two ends. The CDR3 DNA reads TGTGCCATCCGGCGCGACAGCTCCTACAATGAGCAGTTCTTC. The encoded protein is CAIRRDSSYNEQFF.

The chain links TRBV5-8 to TRBJ1-6; possible D gene TRBD1, 6 bases. Trimming took off 7 bases at V and 6 bases at J, with 14 bases between the two ends. Germline CDR1 SGHTS, CDR2 YDEGEE. The length of the CDR3 is 14 residues. The CDR3 coding sequence is TGTGCCAGCGGACAGCGGGATGGTAATTCACCCCTCCACTTT. The encoded protein is CASGQRDGNSPLHF.

The count of this clone is one. The V and J genes are TRBV9 and TRBJ2-1; D possibly corresponds to TRBD2 (6 bases). The CDR3 has 14 residues. Germline assignment: CDR1 SGDLS and CDR2 YYNGEE. V shed 2 bases and J shed 6 bases, with 12 bases lying between them. Here the CDR3 reads CASSVSGSGNEQFF. The CDR3 DNA sequence: TGTGCCAGCAGCGTCTCCGGGAGTGGCAATGAGCAGTTCTTC.

The chain employs TRBV6-4 and TRBJ1-6; 7 bases are a match to TRBD1. J lost 7 bases, V lost 8 bases, and 8 bases had no gene match. Germline values: CDR1 MRHNA, CDR2 SNTAGT. This CDR3 is 14 amino acids long. As DNA, the CDR3 is TGTGCCAGCGGGCGGGGACAGCAAAATTCACCCCTCCACTTT. This gives the protein CASGRGQQNSPLHF.

The chain links TRBV5-1 to TRBJ1-2; 10 nucleotides align to TRBD1. Germline CDR1 reads SGHRS; CDR2 reads YFSETQ. V lost 4 bases, J lost 6 bases, and 9 bases stayed unmatched. This CDR3 spans 15 amino acids. This chain's CDR3 is CASSEDRGRGHGYTF. The CDR3 DNA sequence: TGCGCCAGCAGCGAAGACAGGGGGCGAGGGCATGGCTACACCTTC.

CDR3: CASSRTSGFGEQFF. The CDR3 DNA follows: TGTGCCAGTAGTAGGACTAGTGGGTTTGGTGAGCAGTTCTTC. V usage is TRBV19 and J usage is TRBJ2-1, with 7 bases matching TRBD2. J was trimmed by 9 bases and V by 4 bases; bases with no gene match: 9. Germline CDR1 reads LNHDA; CDR2 reads SQIVND (reference sequence). CDR3 length: 14 residues.

V usage is TRBV20-1 and J usage is TRBJ2-3; D may be TRBD1 (6 bases). The CDR3 is made up of 14 amino acids. The V end lost 3 bases, the J end lost 2 bases, and 12 bases lay between the germline ends. Germline V gene data show CDR1 as DFQATT and CDR2 as SNEGSKA (reference sequence). The CDR3 DNA follows: TGCAGTGCTAGTTGGAACAGGGACACAGATACGCAGTATTTT. Residues: CSASWNRDTDTQYF.

V and J are TRBV6-5 and TRBJ1-4; the D is unclear. Between the trimmed V and J ends, which lost 6 bases and 8 bases, there was a span of 10 bases. CDR1 and CDR2 from the germline V gene are MNHEY and SVGAGI. CDR3 size: 12 residues. DNA of the CDR3: TGTGCCAGCAGCTTAATCCGGGAAAAACTGTTTTTT. Translating gives CASSLIREKLFF.

The chain combines TRBV18 with TRBJ2-1, with 11 bases matching TRBD2. Trimming removed 5 bases from V and 9 bases from J; junction bases left unmatched: 18. The V gene's germline CDR1 is KGHSH and CDR2 LQKENI. The CDR3 consists of 18 residues. The CDR3 DNA follows: TGTGCCAGCTCATCTCTGTCCACGGGACTAGCGGACTTGGGTGAGCAGTTCTTC. Its protein is CASSSLSTGLADLGEQFF.

The rearrangement uses TRBV28 and TRBJ1-5; D is uncertain. This CDR3 is built from 12 residues. The V end was cut by 6 bases, the J end by 9 bases, with 12 bases between. Germline V gene lookup returns CDR1 MDHEN and CDR2 SYDVKM. CDR3 sequence (DNA): TGTGCCAGCAGCCGGGGAAAACGGCCCCAGCATTTT. It encodes CASSRGKRPQHF.

The V gene is TRBV2, the J gene TRBJ2-7; a possible D gene is TRBD2 (5 bases). V was shortened by 7 bases and J by 5 bases, with 21 bases between the two germline ends. The CDR3 loop spans 15 amino acids. CDR1 SNHLY and CDR2 FYNNEI come from the germline V gene. Here the CDR3 reads CASTTLAGQRDEQYF. The CDR3 DNA sequence: TGTGCCAGCACCACCCTAGCAGGCCAACGGGACGAGCAGTACTTC.

This clone was observed a few times. The V and J genes are TRBV18 and TRBJ1-5, with 7 bases identical to TRBD1. The junction had 6 bases not matched to a gene; V was cut back by 3 bases and J by 7 bases. The CDR3 sequence is 14 residues long. Germline assignment: CDR1 KGHSH and CDR2 LQKENI. The CDR3 here is CASSPRGGGQPQHF. Here the CDR3 DNA reads TGTGCCAGCTCACCCAGAGGGGGCGGGCAGCCCCAGCATTTT. Full variable domain (outside the CDR3, taken from reference TRBV18 and TRBJ1-5): NAGVMQNPRHLVRRRGQEARLRCSPMKGHSHVYWYRQLPEEGLKFMVYLQKENIIDESGMPKERFSAEFPKEGPSILRIQQVVRGDSAAYFCASSPRGGGQPQHFGDGTRLSIL.